This TCR beta chain was captured in a study of cytomegalovirus exposure and HLA in healthy donors. Overall study: Drawn from HLA-typed donors, 80 million to 100 million unique TCRs were held in an early data release. Study conclusions and caveats: Many donors carried some public TCRs, although rarity characterized most TCR sequences. An apparent linkage of common viral pathogens to several of the most significant clusters emerged in a later analysis.

Remarks on this clone: Its specificity is unknown.

Nominally healthy donors were sampled, though unrecorded immune exposures were likely. This CDR3 spans 15 amino acids. The germline CDR1 and CDR2 sequences are SGDLS and YYNGEE. V was cut by 4 bases and J by 2 bases, with 15 bases left in between. With 60 Vbeta and 13 Jbeta primers, the PCR was carried out. Sequencing was performed with immunoSEQ multiplex PCR; in TCRdb, only in-frame clones are kept and a portion is missing. The sample contains some 190,000 clones, approximately 80% of which appear only once. Sequenced input: PBMCs. The source of this sequence is a man between 18 and 29 years old in good health and CMV-seronegative. The genes are TRBV9 and TRBJ2-5; perhaps TRBD2 as D (5 bases). CDR3 DNA: TGTGCCAGCAGCCCCCGACTAACCCCGCAAGAGACCCAGTACTTC. Translation: CASSPRLTPQETQYF.